This is a list of T cell receptor beta chains from one sample in a study of blood T cell repertoires in COVID-19. Clones were sequenced by immunoSEQ multiplex PCR, and TCRdb holds only the in-frame ones, with some missing. The data contain 120,000 to 150,000 clones, roughly 80% of them singletons. Sample: peripheral blood. The source of these receptors is a human donor in a cohort sampled during active COVID-19. Both conserved end residues are part of each CDR3. The order of the fields is clone size, V gene, CDR3 length, J gene, D gene, CDR3 DNA, CDR3 protein. The D gene is left open where the match is weak. Clone size is shown for a subset of rows, as once, few, many or a class of expanded clone.

NA,TRBV11-2,15,TRBJ2-5,NA,TGTGCCAGCAGCTTAGAACGAGGGGGATTTTGGACCCAGTACTTC,CASSLERGGFWTQYF
NA,TRBV27,16,TRBJ1-3,NA,TGTGCCAGCAGTCGGCTCGGAGAGGTCTCTGGAAACACCATATATTTT,CASSRLGEVSGNTIYF
NA,TRBV3-1/TRBV3-2,14,TRBJ1-1,NA,TGTGCCAGCAGTCCCCCCCGGTCCAACACTGAAGCTTTCTTT,CASSPPRSNTEAFF
many,TRBV30,12,TRBJ2-5,TRBD1,TGTGCCTGGAGGGAACAGGGGGGGACCCAGTACTTC,CAWREQGGTQYF
NA,TRBV19,13,TRBJ1-6,NA,TGTGCCAGTAGTATACCGTCAAGCCTCGTCCTCCACTTT,CASSIPSSLVLHF
NA,TRBV18,15,TRBJ2-2,NA,TGTGCCAGCTCACCAAATTGGGCAGCTACCGGGGAGCTGTTTTTT,CASSPNWAATGELFF
once,TRBV24-1,12,TRBJ2-1,NA,TGTGCCACCAGGAGCGGGTGGGGTGAGCAGTTCTTC,CATRSGWGEQFF
NA,TRBV5-6,15,TRBJ1-3,NA,TGTGCCAGCAGACACGGACTGATCTCTGGAAACACCATATATTTT,CASRHGLISGNTIYF
NA,TRBV4-3,16,TRBJ2-7,NA,TGCGCCAGCAGCCAAAATCGGTGGGCAGCCGATTACGAGCAGTACTTC,CASSQNRWAADYEQYF
NA,TRBV11-3,18,TRBJ2-6,NA,TGTGCCAGCAGGTCCCGGACAGCGATAGACTCTGGGGCCAACGTCCTGACTTTC,CASRSRTAIDSGANVLTF
once,TRBV28,13,TRBJ1-2,TRBD1,TGTGCCAGCAGTTTGGAGCAGGGGGATGGCTACACCTTC,CASSLEQGDGYTF
NA,TRBV7-7,13,TRBJ1-1,NA,TGTGCTAGCAGCTTGAGCAAGAACACTGAAGCTTTCTTT,CASSLSKNTEAFF
NA,TRBV5-1,16,TRBJ2-7,TRBD2,TGCGCCAGCAGCTTGCTTCTCGAGCGGGGACCCTACGAGCAGTACTTC,CASSLLLERGPYEQYF
NA,TRBV5-8,15,TRBJ1-5,TRBD1,TGTGCCAGCACCTATCAGACAGGGCTCAATCAGCCCCAGCATTTT,CASTYQTGLNQPQHF
NA,TRBV7-9,16,TRBJ1-1,TRBD1,TGTGCCAGCAGCTTCGACAGGGGAATGGGGAACACTGAAGCTTTCTTT,CASSFDRGMGNTEAFF
NA,TRBV6-2/TRBV6-3,15,TRBJ1-2,TRBD1,TGTGCCAGCAGTCAGGCCGGGACAGCGCGCTATGGCTACACCTTC,CASSQAGTARYGYTF
NA,TRBV6-2/TRBV6-3,19,TRBJ1-6,NA,TGTGCCAGCAGTTACTCCACCCGACAGATAAGCTCCTATAATTCACCCCTCCACTTT,CASSYSTRQISSYNSPLHF
few,TRBV10-3,13,TRBJ2-5,NA,TGTGCCATCAGTGGGGCAGGGGTAGAGACCCAGTACTTC,CAISGAGVETQYF
NA,TRBV2,13,TRBJ1-2,NA,TGTGCCAGCAGTGAGTGGCTTAACTATGGCTACACCTTC,CASSEWLNYGYTF
few,TRBV11-1,13,TRBJ2-1,NA,TGTGCCAGCAGCTTAGACAGGTACAATGAGCAGTTCTTC,CASSLDRYNEQFF
NA,TRBV11-2,15,TRBJ1-1,NA,TGTGCCAGCAGCCCACGGACAGACTTTAACACTGAAGCTTTCTTT,CASSPRTDFNTEAFF
NA,TRBV4-1,14,TRBJ2-7,NA,TGCGCCAGCAGCGAGGCAGGGTTTCCCTACGAGCAGTACTTC,CASSEAGFPYEQYF
few,TRBV9,13,TRBJ2-3,NA,TGTGCCAGCAGCGTATGGACTTCAGATACGCAGTATTTT,CASSVWTSDTQYF
NA,TRBV20-1,11,TRBJ2-5,NA,TGCAGTGCTCCCCCAAAAGAGACCCAGTACTTC,CSAPPKETQYF
NA,TRBV14,15,TRBJ1-1,NA,TGTGCCAGCAGCCAGTCTGGGCAGCTTGACACTGAAGCTTTCTTT,CASSQSGQLDTEAFF
few,TRBV15,17,TRBJ1-2,TRBD1,TGTGCCACCAGCAGAGAACCGCTGGGACAGCTTAATTATGGCTACACCTTC,CATSREPLGQLNYGYTF
NA,TRBV9,14,TRBJ2-3,NA,TGTGCCAGCAGCGTAGGACAGAGCACAGATACGCAGTATTTT,CASSVGQSTDTQYF
NA,TRBV7-2,15,TRBJ1-2,TRBD1,TGTGCCAGCAGCTTAGGGACAGGAGGCGGCTATGGCTACACCTTC,CASSLGTGGGYGYTF
few,TRBV11-3,15,TRBJ2-7,NA,TGTGCCAGCAGTCCGGGCGGACATCACTCCTACGAGCAGTACTTC,CASSPGGHHSYEQYF
NA,TRBV6-2/TRBV6-3,14,TRBJ1-1,TRBD1,TGTGCCAGCAGTTATAGGACAGGGAACACTGAAGCTTTCTTT,CASSYRTGNTEAFF
NA,TRBV3-1/TRBV3-2,14,TRBJ1-4,NA,TGTGCCAGCAGCCAAGCAACAGGGAAAGAAAAACTGTTTTTT,CASSQATGKEKLFF
NA,TRBV7-6,14,TRBJ2-5,NA,TGTGCCAGCAGGCGGGGAGGTTACCAAGAGACCCAGTACTTC,CASRRGGYQETQYF
NA,TRBV6-2/TRBV6-3,16,TRBJ1-2,TRBD1,TGTGCCAGCAGTTACTCCAGCTCGGGGACAGATTATGGCTACACCTTC,CASSYSSSGTDYGYTF
NA,TRBV6-5,13,TRBJ1-4,NA,TGTGCCAGCAGTAAATCCTCCGGGATCAAACTGTTTTTT,CASSKSSGIKLFF
NA,TRBV5-6,13,TRBJ2-1,NA,TGTGCCAGCAGCCCCGGGGAGGGGGATGAGCAGTTCTTC,CASSPGEGDEQFF
NA,TRBV7-9,14,TRBJ1-1,NA,TGTGCCAGCAGCGCCCAGGGCTGGAGCACTGAAGCTTTCTTT,CASSAQGWSTEAFF
NA,TRBV30,12,TRBJ1-5,NA,TGTGCCTGGAGTGCCCCTAATCAGCCCCAGCATTTT,CAWSAPNQPQHF